A selection of T cell receptor beta chains follows, all from one sample in a study of blood T cell repertoires in COVID-19. Generated by immunoSEQ multiplex PCR, the TCRdb table keeps only in-frame clones and is missing some. Of 150,000 or so clones in the sample, under 90% are singletons; the top ten hold about 0.5%. The sequenced sample consisted of peripheral blood. These receptors originate from a man in his sixties with acute or convalescent COVID-19. CDR3s include the opening cysteine and the closing phenylalanine or tryptophan. A D gene is named only where the DNA matches it firmly. Clone size is stated in some rows and not others, as once, few, many or a class when expanded.

TRBV5-4	TRBJ2-5	-	-	CASSKGYGGPGETQYF	TGTGCCAGCAGTAAAGGGTACGGGGGGCCTGGAGAGACCCAGTACTTC
TRBV4-3	TRBJ2-3	-	-	CASSQDPPPTSPTRTDTQYF	TGCGCCAGCAGCCAAGATCCCCCCCCCACTAGCCCCACCCGCACAGATACGCAGTATTTT
TRBV5-1	TRBJ1-4	-	TRBD1	CASSPGQGPLFF	TGCGCCAGCAGCCCGGGACAGGGGCCACTGTTTTTT
TRBV18	TRBJ1-1	once	-	CASSPGSGNTEAFF	TGTGCCAGCTCACCAGGTTCAGGGAACACTGAAGCTTTCTTT
TRBV19	TRBJ1-2	-	-	CASNRANYGYTF	TGTGCCAGTAATCGGGCTAACTATGGCTACACCTTC
TRBV6-6	TRBJ2-2	-	-	CATGQDTGELFF	TGTGCCACAGGCCAGGACACCGGGGAGCTGTTTTTT
TRBV30	TRBJ2-3	-	TRBD2	CAWRRELAGFTDTQYF	TGTGCCTGGAGGAGAGAGTTAGCGGGCTTCACAGATACGCAGTATTTT
TRBV6-5	TRBJ1-2	-	TRBD1	CASSFKGSGTGDGYTF	TGTGCCAGCAGTTTTAAAGGATCCGGGACAGGAGATGGCTACACCTTC
TRBV3-1/TRBV3-2	TRBJ2-7	-	-	CASSQDLGGFEQYF	TGTGCCAGCAGCCAAGATTTAGGAGGGTTCGAGCAGTACTTC
TRBV5-4	TRBJ1-2	-	-	CASSPEGGIYGYTF	TGTGCCAGCAGCCCCGAGGGGGGGATCTATGGCTACACCTTC
TRBV28	TRBJ1-4	-	-	CASSPLGAATNEKLFF	TGTGCCAGCAGTCCGCTAGGGGCCGCAACTAATGAAAAACTGTTTTTT
TRBV10-3	TRBJ1-3	-	-	CAITDSGNTIYF	TGTGCCATCACAGACTCTGGAAACACCATATATTTT
TRBV14	TRBJ2-5	-	TRBD1	CASSLWTGGTETQYF	TGTGCCAGCAGCCTTTGGACAGGGGGAACAGAGACCCAGTACTTC
TRBV24-1	TRBJ1-2	once	-	CATSDSSYGYTF	TGTGCCACCAGTGATTCTTCCTATGGCTACACCTTC
TRBV11-2	TRBJ1-5	few	-	CASSLFGGNQPQHF	TGTGCCAGCAGCTTATTTGGAGGGAATCAGCCCCAGCATTTT
TRBV7-8	TRBJ2-7	-	TRBD2	CASKKAGVSSYEQYF	TGTGCCAGCAAAAAAGCGGGGGTAAGCTCCTACGAGCAGTACTTC
TRBV9	TRBJ2-6	-	-	CASSNRTAGANVLTF	TGTGCCAGCAGCAACAGGACAGCTGGGGCCAACGTCCTGACTTTC
TRBV3-1/TRBV3-2	TRBJ2-3	-	-	CASSQAGDHSTDTQYF	TGTGCCAGCAGCCAGGCAGGGGACCATAGCACAGATACGCAGTATTTT
TRBV28	TRBJ1-5	few	-	CASTSSGAGALYNQPQHF	TGTGCCAGCACTTCCTCTGGGGCAGGGGCGTTATACAATCAGCCCCAGCATTTT
TRBV18	TRBJ1-5	few	TRBD1	CASSDRVDQPQHF	TGTGCCAGCTCTGACAGGGTGGATCAGCCCCAGCATTTT
TRBV25-1	TRBJ1-1	-	-	CASSEWAGTEAFF	TGTGCCAGCAGTGAATGGGCTGGAACTGAAGCTTTCTTT
TRBV3-1/TRBV3-2	TRBJ2-1	-	-	CASSQETGTYNEQFF	TGTGCCAGCAGCCAAGAAACGGGAACCTACAATGAGCAGTTCTTC
TRBV25-1	TRBJ2-1	-	-	CASSAGSSYNEQFF	TGTGCCAGCAGTGCAGGCAGCTCCTACAATGAGCAGTTCTTC
TRBV5-1	TRBJ2-7	-	TRBD2	CASSTGQILAGGLYEQYF	TGCGCCAGCAGCACGGGACAGATACTAGCGGGAGGCCTCTACGAGCAGTACTTC
TRBV20-1	TRBJ1-1	-	TRBD1	CSASGDRANTEAFF	TGCAGTGCTAGTGGGGACAGAGCGAACACTGAAGCTTTCTTT
TRBV3-1/TRBV3-2	TRBJ2-7	-	TRBD2	CASSQVGGGEQYF	TGTGCCAGCAGCCAAGTTGGGGGGGGCGAGCAGTACTTC
TRBV5-1	TRBJ1-4	once	-	CASSLAATNEKLFF	TGCGCCAGCAGCTTGGCCGCAACTAATGAAAAACTGTTTTTT
TRBV13	TRBJ2-7	-	-	CASSFRGAEQYF	TGTGCCAGCAGCTTTCGGGGGGCCGAGCAGTACTTC
TRBV7-9	TRBJ2-2	-	TRBD1	CASSFRQGTGELFF	TGTGCCAGCAGCTTTCGACAGGGAACCGGGGAGCTGTTTTTT
TRBV7-6	TRBJ2-2	-	TRBD2	CASSLLSGLENTGELFF	TGTGCCAGCAGCTTATTATCGGGACTAGAGAACACCGGGGAGCTGTTTTTT
TRBV7-8	TRBJ1-2	-	TRBD1	CASSPNRGRGFSGYTF	TGTGCCAGCAGCCCCAACAGGGGGCGCGGCTTTTCTGGCTACACCTTC
TRBV7-8	TRBJ2-5	-	TRBD1	CASSLGQGLQETQYF	TGTGCCAGCAGCTTAGGACAGGGCCTCCAAGAGACCCAGTACTTC
TRBV18	TRBJ1-1	few	TRBD1	CASSPRQGETTEAFF	TGTGCCAGCTCCCCAAGACAGGGGGAGACCACTGAAGCTTTCTTT
TRBV7-2	TRBJ1-1	-	-	CASSLRQVKGTEAFF	TGTGCCAGCAGCTTACGCCAGGTCAAAGGCACTGAAGCTTTCTTT
TRBV18	TRBJ1-2	-	-	CASSPQQDSLYGYTF	TGTGCCAGCTCACCGCAACAAGATTCTCTCTATGGCTACACCTTC
TRBV4-3	TRBJ2-7	few	TRBD2	CASSQRVSAGDYEQYF	TGCGCCAGCAGCCAAAGGGTTTCGGCGGGAGATTACGAGCAGTACTTC
TRBV6-4	TRBJ1-2	-	TRBD1	CASSRTGTDYGYTF	TGTGCCAGCAGTCGGACAGGGACAGACTATGGCTACACCTTC
TRBV7-8	TRBJ2-2	-	TRBD2	CASRLAGLAGAGELFF	TGTGCCAGCAGGCTAGCGGGTCTAGCGGGGGCCGGGGAGCTGTTTTTT
TRBV6-5	TRBJ2-7	-	-	CASTQGYEQYF	TGTGCCAGCACTCAGGGCTACGAGCAGTACTTC
TRBV5-1	TRBJ2-7	-	TRBD2	CASSLAGTSGRNEQYF	TGCGCCAGCAGCTTGGCCGGGACTAGCGGAAGGAACGAGCAGTACTTC
TRBV28	TRBJ2-3	-	-	CASSSPSTDTQYF	TGTGCCAGCAGTTCTCCGAGCACAGATACGCAGTATTTT
TRBV18	TRBJ2-2	-	TRBD2	CASSPPTSGANTGELFF	TGTGCCAGCTCACCCCCTACTAGCGGGGCTAACACCGGGGAGCTGTTTTTT
TRBV7-6	TRBJ2-7	-	TRBD2	CASSSSGRGSRTYEQYF	TGTGCCAGCAGCTCCAGCGGGAGGGGAAGCCGGACCTACGAGCAGTACTTC
TRBV6-5	TRBJ1-6	-	-	CASSYSGRAYNSPLHF	TGTGCCAGCAGTTACTCGGGCAGGGCCTATAATTCACCCCTCCACTTT
TRBV5-6	TRBJ1-4	-	-	CASSLGSGILLAEKLFF	TGTGCCAGCAGCTTGGGGTCAGGGATCCTATTAGCTGAAAAACTGTTTTTT
TRBV9	TRBJ1-1	-	-	CASSVGGDTEAFF	TGTGCCAGCAGCGTAGGGGGGGACACTGAAGCTTTCTTT
TRBV3-1/TRBV3-2	TRBJ2-2	-	-	CASSQAPDTGELFF	TGTGCCAGCAGCCAAGCCCCCGACACCGGGGAGCTGTTTTTT
TRBV7-2	TRBJ2-7	-	TRBD1	CASSPLQGAYEQYF	TGTGCCAGCAGCCCTTTACAGGGGGCCTACGAGCAGTACTTC
TRBV20-1	TRBJ1-2	-	-	CSARVGGGYTF	TGCAGTGCTAGAGTGGGGGGTGGCTACACCTTC
TRBV6-5	TRBJ2-7	-	-	CASRAGEEQYF	TGTGCCAGCAGAGCTGGGGAGGAGCAGTACTTC
TRBV18	TRBJ2-2	-	-	CASSPGSGTLNTGELFF	TGTGCCAGCTCACCAGGTAGTGGGACTCTGAACACCGGGGAGCTGTTTTTT
TRBV6-2/TRBV6-3	TRBJ2-7	-	-	CASSYRTVPYEQYF	TGTGCCAGCAGTTACAGGACAGTCCCCTACGAGCAGTACTTC
TRBV19	TRBJ2-6	-	-	CASSIDSSGANVLTF	TGTGCCAGTAGTATCGACAGCTCTGGGGCCAACGTCCTGACTTTC
TRBV6-5	TRBJ1-1	-	-	CASSYTAAVNTEAFF	TGTGCCAGCAGTTACACAGCAGCAGTAAACACTGAAGCTTTCTTT
TRBV18	TRBJ1-6	-	-	CASSPVRSGLNSPLHF	TGTGCCAGCTCACCAGTTCGTTCAGGTTTAAATTCACCCCTCCACTTT